This T cell receptor (beta chain) was sequenced during a study of T cells expressing NK-cell markers. The length of the CDR3 is 12 residues. Germline loops: CDR1 DFQATT, CDR2 SNEGSKA (reference sequence). TCRdb re-called the 5' RACE reads; one entry per CDR3 protein, DNA not given. The data include 550,000 or so distinct CDR3 sequences; the top ten clones carry approximately 3.5%. This TCR came from a man aged 18 to 35 in good health. The chain uses TRBV20-1 and TRBJ2-2; TCRdb reports TRBD1, a call that lacks DNA to check it against. Specimen: blood T cells: a sorted CD56 or NKG2C T cell subset, CD4+ or CD8+ T cells, or bulk PBMC T cells (not recorded which). The CDR3 is CSAGRGTGELFF.